The clone carrying this TCR beta chain was found a few times. The antigen remains unidentified. The sample belongs to a study of beta chain features in type 1 diabetes. Study observations and caveats: PCR might show a preference for shorter templates, equally across patients and controls. Type 1 diabetes patients had VDJ junctions that carried fewer insertions and more deletions.

J lost 2 bases, V lost 5 bases, and 3 bases had no gene match. The CDR3 extends over 14 amino acids. Germline V CDR1 and CDR2: SGHTA, FQGNSA. Every bit of the isolated RNA underwent reverse transcription, so sequencing read expressed TCRB transcripts. The assay was immunoSEQ multiplex PCR, and TCRdb's table has in-frame clones only and misses some. The sample lists 150,000 or so clones; around 10% were seen once. Material: central memory CD4+ T cells from blood. This receptor was identified in a man between 18 and 29 years old in good health. V and J are TRBV7-2 and TRBJ1-5; 7 bases match TRBD1. CDR3 amino acids: CASSPGTGNQPQHF. The CDR3 DNA is TGTGCCAGCAGCCCTGGGACAGGCAATCAGCCCCAGCATTTT.